This entry features one TCR beta chain sequence. The sample comes from a study of blood T cell repertoires in COVID-19. Germline CDR1 is SGHTA and CDR2 is FQGTGA. The CDR3 runs 13 residues. Trimming left V 4 bases short and J 1 base short, with 7 bases between. Generated by immunoSEQ multiplex PCR, the TCRdb table keeps only in-frame clones and is missing some. Among 100,000 to 150,000 clones listed, about 90% were seen once. The chain carries TRBV7-3 and TRBJ1-1; tentative D call: TRBD1 (6 bases). The clonotype originates from a woman in her sixties with acute or convalescent COVID-19. The sample comprised peripheral blood. The CDR3 DNA reads TGTGCCAGCAGCTCCAGGGGGAACACTGAAGCTTTCTTT. Amino acids: CASSSRGNTEAFF.